This T cell receptor (beta chain) was captured in a study of cytomegalovirus exposure and HLA in healthy donors. Study information: Among the approximately 400 genotyped donors, over 70% were placed in the Caucasian-associated ancestry cluster. General study results and limits: In a later analysis, common viral pathogens appeared linked to several of the most significant clusters. About 87% or about 30% of the time was how often most TCR beta V segments were productive, according to an earlier analysis. The authors judged a highly shared variant cluster likely a sequencing artifact.

A multiplex PCR was run with 60 Vbeta primers and 13 Jbeta primers. Sequenced by immunoSEQ multiplex PCR; TCRdb stores in-frame clones only, minus some. The sample has 200,000 or so clones, more than 65% seen once. This clone was seen only once. Its antigen remains unidentified. Trimming took 3 bases from V and 9 from J, leaving 6 bases between them. This CDR3 contains 11 residues. From germline, CDR1 is WNHNN and CDR2 SYGVQD (reference sequence). This sequence was found in a man aged 45-65 years in good health and CMV-seronegative. The sample comprised PBMCs. The chain couples TRBV10-1 to TRBJ2-1; D is ambiguous. CDR3 region: CASSDEAEQFF. Written as DNA, the CDR3 is TGCGCCAGCAGTGATGAGGCTGAGCAGTTCTTC.